The following is a T cell receptor (beta chain) sequence with its context. The data are from a study of blood T cell repertoires in COVID-19. Ages ranged from about 18 to 89 years, with residence in about 23 US areas. Cohort allocation depended upon clinical history that participants reported. Within 2 weeks of study entry, exposed participants had contacted a PCR-confirmed or clinician-diagnosed COVID-19 case. This CDR3 region has 16 residues. The V gene's germline CDR1 is MNHEY and CDR2 SVGAGI. Trimming removed 0 bases from V and 8 bases from J; junction bases left unmatched: 9. Method: immunoSEQ multiplex PCR; TCRdb's copy keeps in-frame clones and lacks some. The data contain about 220,000 clones, roughly 90% of them singletons.

The chain couples TRBV6-5 to TRBJ2-1; 8 nucleotides match TRBD1. The material sequenced was PBMCs or T cells enriched from blood (not recorded which). This receptor was identified in a man under 40 who had been exposed to COVID-19. The DNA of the CDR3 is TGTGCCAGCAGTTACTCGCCGAGACAGGGGCGCGATGAGCAGTTCTTC. Its translation is CASSYSPRQGRDEQFF.